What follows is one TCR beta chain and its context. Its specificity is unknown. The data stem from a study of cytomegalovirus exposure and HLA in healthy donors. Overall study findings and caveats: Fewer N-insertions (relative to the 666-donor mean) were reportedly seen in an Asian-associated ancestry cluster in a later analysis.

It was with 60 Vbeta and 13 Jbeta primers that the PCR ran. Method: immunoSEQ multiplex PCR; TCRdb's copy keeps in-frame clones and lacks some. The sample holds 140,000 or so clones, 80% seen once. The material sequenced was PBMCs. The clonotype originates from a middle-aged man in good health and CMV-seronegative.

DNA for the CDR3: TGTGCCAGCAACATGCTGGGGGGGAAGGACAATGAGCAGTTCTTC. This encodes CASNMLGGKDNEQFF. The chain joins TRBV2 to TRBJ2-1; 7 bases are a match to TRBD2. Unmatched junction bases numbered 11, after V lost 7 bases and J lost 5 bases. The length of the CDR3 is 15 residues. Germline V gives CDR1 SNHLY, CDR2 FYNNEI. The full variable domain, completed using reference TRBV2 and TRBJ2-1, is EPEVTQTPSHQVTQMGQEVILRCVPISNHLYFYWYRQILGQKVEFLVSFYNNEISEKSEIFDDQFSVERPDGSNFTLKIRSTKLEDSAMYFCASNMLGGKDNEQFFGPGTRLTVL.